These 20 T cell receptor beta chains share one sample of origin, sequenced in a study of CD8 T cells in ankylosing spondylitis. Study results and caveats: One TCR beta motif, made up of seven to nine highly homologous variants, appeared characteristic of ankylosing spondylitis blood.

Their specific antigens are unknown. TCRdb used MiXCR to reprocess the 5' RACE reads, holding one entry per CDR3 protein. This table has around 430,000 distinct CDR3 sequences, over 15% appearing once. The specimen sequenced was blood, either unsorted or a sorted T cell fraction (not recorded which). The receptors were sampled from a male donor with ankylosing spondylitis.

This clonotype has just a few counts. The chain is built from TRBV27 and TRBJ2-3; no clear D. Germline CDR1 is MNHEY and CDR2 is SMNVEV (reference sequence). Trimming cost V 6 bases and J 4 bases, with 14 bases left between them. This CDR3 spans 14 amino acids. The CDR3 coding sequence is TGTGCCAGCAGCCTAGGTCGGGTCGCAGATACGCAGTATTTT. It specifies CASSLGRVADTQYF.

The CDR3 reads CSARPTSGSQETQYF. The CDR3 DNA reads TGCAGTGCCCGCCCGACTAGCGGGAGCCAAGAGACCCAGTACTTC. This chain joins TRBV20-1 and TRBJ2-5; TRBD2 aligns across 12 bases. Per the germline V gene, CDR1 is DFQATT and CDR2 is SNEGSKA (reference sequence). Trimming at V came to 6 bases and at J to 1 base, leaving 6 bases not matched to a gene. The CDR3 sequence is 15 residues long.

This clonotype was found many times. The CDR3 protein is CASSLTADLNTEAFF. As DNA, the CDR3 is TGTGCCAGCAGCTTAACCGCGGATTTGAACACTGAAGCTTTCTTT. V gene TRBV7-3 combines with J gene TRBJ1-1, with D unresolved. The CDR3 runs 15 residues. Trimming took 0 bases from V and 0 from J, leaving 8 bases between them. Germline V CDR1 and CDR2: SGHTA, FQGTGA. The entire variable domain, with the rest obtained from reference TRBV7-3 and TRBJ1-1, is as follows: GAGVSQTPSNKVTEKGKYVELRCDPISGHTALYWYRQSLGQGPEFLIYFQGTGAADDSGLPNDRFFAVRPEGSVSTLKIQRTERGDSAVYLCASSLTADLNTEAFFGQGTRLTVV.

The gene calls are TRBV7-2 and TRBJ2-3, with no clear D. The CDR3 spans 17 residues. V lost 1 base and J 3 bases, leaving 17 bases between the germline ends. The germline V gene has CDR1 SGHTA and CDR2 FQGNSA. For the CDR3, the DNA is TGTGCCAGCAGCTTAGTTATCCTCGCTGGGCTTACAGATACGCAGTATTTT. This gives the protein CASSLVILAGLTDTQYF.

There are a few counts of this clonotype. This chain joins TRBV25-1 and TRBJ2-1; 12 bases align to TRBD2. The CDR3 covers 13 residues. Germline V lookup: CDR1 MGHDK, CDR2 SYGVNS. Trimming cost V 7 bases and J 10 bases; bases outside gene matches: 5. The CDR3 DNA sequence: TGTGCCAGCACGAGACTAGCGGGGGAGGAGCAGTTCTTC. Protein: CASTRLAGEEQFF.

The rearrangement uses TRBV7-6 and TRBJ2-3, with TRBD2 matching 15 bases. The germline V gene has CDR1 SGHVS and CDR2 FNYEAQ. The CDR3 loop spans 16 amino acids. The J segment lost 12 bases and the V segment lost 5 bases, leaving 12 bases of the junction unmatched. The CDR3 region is CASSPGTSGGLSLQYF. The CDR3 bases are TGTGCCAGCAGCCCGGGGACTAGCGGGGGGCTCTCCCTTCAGTATTTT. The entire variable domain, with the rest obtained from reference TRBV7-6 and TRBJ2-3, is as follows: GAGVSQSPRYKVTKRGQDVALRCDPISGHVSLYWYRQALGQGPEFLTYFNYEAQQDKSGLPNDRFSAERPEGSISTLTIQRTEQRDSAMYRCASSPGTSGGLSLQYFGPGTRLTVL.

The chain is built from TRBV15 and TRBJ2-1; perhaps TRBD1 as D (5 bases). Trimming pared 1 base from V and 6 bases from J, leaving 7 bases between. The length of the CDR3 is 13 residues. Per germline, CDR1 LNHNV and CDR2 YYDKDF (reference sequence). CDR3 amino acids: CATSRVDINEQFF. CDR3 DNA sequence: TGTGCCACCAGCAGAGTGGACATCAATGAGCAGTTCTTC. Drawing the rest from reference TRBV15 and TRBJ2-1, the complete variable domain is DAMVIQNPRYQVTQFGKPVTLSCSQTLNHNVMYWYQQKSSQAPKLLFHYYDKDFNNEADTPDNFQSRRPNTSFCFLDIRSPGLGDTAMYLCATSRVDINEQFFGPGTRLTVL.

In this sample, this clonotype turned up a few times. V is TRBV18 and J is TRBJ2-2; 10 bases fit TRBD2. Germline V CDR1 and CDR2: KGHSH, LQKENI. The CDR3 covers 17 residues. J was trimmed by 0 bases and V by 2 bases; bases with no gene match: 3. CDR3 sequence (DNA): TGTGCCAGCTCACCAAGGACTAGCGGCTCGAACACCGGGGAGCTGTTTTTT. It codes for CASSPRTSGSNTGELFF.

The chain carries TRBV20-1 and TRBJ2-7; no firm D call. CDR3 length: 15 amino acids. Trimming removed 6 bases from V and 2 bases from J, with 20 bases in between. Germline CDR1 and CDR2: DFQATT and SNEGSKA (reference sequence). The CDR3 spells CSATPLARPPYEQYF. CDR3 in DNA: TGCAGTGCCACCCCCCTGGCGCGGCCCCCCTACGAGCAGTACTTC.

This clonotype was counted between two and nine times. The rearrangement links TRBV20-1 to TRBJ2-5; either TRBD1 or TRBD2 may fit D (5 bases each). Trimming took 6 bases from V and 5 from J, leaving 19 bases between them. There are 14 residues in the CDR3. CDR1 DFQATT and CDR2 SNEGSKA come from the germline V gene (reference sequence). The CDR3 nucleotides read TGCAGTGCCGCACCAACGCAGGGCGGGGAGACCCAGTACTTC. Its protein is CSAAPTQGGETQYF.

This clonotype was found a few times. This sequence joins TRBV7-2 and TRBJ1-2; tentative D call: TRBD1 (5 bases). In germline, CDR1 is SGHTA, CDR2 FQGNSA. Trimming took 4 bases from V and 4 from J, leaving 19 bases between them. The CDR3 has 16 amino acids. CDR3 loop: CASSSSGGGKSYGYTF. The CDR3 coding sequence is TGTGCCAGCAGCTCATCCGGTGGGGGAAAGAGCTATGGCTACACCTTC. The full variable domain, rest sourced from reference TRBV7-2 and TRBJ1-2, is GAGVSQSPSNKVTEKGKDVELRCDPISGHTALYWYRQSLGQGLEFLIYFQGNSAPDKSGLPSDRFSAERTGGSVSTLTIQRTQQEDSAVYLCASSSSGGGKSYGYTFGSGTRLTVV.

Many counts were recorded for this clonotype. CDR3 nucleotide sequence: TGCGCCAGCAGCGGGGACAGGGTGAATGCTGAAGCTTTCTTT. Translated: CASSGDRVNAEAFF. The genes are TRBV5-1 and TRBJ1-1, with 9 nucleotides matching TRBD1. Germline V CDR1 and CDR2: SGHRS, YFSETQ. The CDR3 is 14 residues long. The trim removed 4 bases at V and 6 bases at J, leaving 7 bases unmatched.

The CDR3 DNA sequence: TGCAGCGTTGAGCCCCCTAGCGGGAGTGATGGGACCCAGTACTTC. Translating it yields CSVEPPSGSDGTQYF. The chain joins TRBV29-1 to TRBJ2-5; 10 bases are shared with TRBD2. CDR3 length: 15 amino acids. Germline CDR1 reads SQVTM; CDR2 reads ANQGSEA. V dropped 3 bases and J dropped 7; count of bases not matched to a gene: 11.

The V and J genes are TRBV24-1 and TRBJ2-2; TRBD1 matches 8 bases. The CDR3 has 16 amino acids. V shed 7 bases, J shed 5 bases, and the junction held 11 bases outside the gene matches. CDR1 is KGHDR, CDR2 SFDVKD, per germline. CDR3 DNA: TGTGCCACCAGCGACAGGGGCGGCGCGGGGACCGGGGAGCTGTTTTTT. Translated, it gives CATSDRGGAGTGELFF.

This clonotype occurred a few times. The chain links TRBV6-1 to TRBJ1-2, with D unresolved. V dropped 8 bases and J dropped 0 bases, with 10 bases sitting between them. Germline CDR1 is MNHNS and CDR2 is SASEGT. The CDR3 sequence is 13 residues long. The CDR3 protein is CASDTIANYGYTF. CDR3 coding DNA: TGTGCCAGCGACACCATAGCTAACTATGGCTACACCTTC.

The CDR3 DNA follows: TGTGCCAGCAGCGTTTCCTACGCGGGGTCCGGGGAGCTGTTTTTT. Residues: CASSVSYAGSGELFF. The chain combines TRBV9 with TRBJ2-2, with D maybe TRBD2 (6 bases). The V end was cut by 2 bases, the J end by 6 bases, with 14 bases between. CDR1 is SGDLS, CDR2 YYNGEE, per germline. CDR3 length: 15 residues.

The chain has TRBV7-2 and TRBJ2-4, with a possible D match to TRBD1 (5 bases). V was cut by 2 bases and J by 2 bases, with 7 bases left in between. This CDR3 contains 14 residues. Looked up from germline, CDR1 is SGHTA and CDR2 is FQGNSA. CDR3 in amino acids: CASSLRGTKNIQYF. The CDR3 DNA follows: TGTGCCAGCAGCTTAAGGGGAACCAAAAACATTCAGTACTTC.

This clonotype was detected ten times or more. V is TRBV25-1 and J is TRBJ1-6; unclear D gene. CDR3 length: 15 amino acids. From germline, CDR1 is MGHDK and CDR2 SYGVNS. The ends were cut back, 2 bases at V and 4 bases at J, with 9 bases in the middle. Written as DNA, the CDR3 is TGTGCCAGCAGTGAACGCAACGATTATAATTCACCCCTCCACTTT. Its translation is CASSERNDYNSPLHF.

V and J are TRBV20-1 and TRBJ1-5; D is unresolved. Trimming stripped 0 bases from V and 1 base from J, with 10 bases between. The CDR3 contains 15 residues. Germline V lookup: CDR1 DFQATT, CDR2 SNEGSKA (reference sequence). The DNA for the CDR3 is TGCAGTGCTAGAGAGGCCCAAGGGAGCAATCAGCCCCAGCATTTT. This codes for CSAREAQGSNQPQHF.

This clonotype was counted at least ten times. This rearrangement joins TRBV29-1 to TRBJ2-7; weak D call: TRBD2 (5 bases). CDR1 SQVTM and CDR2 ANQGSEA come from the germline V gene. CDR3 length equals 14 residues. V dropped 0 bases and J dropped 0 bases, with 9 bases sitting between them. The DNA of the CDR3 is TGCAGCGTTGAAGATCCGAGCGGCTCCTACGAGCAGTACTTC. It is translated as CSVEDPSGSYEQYF.